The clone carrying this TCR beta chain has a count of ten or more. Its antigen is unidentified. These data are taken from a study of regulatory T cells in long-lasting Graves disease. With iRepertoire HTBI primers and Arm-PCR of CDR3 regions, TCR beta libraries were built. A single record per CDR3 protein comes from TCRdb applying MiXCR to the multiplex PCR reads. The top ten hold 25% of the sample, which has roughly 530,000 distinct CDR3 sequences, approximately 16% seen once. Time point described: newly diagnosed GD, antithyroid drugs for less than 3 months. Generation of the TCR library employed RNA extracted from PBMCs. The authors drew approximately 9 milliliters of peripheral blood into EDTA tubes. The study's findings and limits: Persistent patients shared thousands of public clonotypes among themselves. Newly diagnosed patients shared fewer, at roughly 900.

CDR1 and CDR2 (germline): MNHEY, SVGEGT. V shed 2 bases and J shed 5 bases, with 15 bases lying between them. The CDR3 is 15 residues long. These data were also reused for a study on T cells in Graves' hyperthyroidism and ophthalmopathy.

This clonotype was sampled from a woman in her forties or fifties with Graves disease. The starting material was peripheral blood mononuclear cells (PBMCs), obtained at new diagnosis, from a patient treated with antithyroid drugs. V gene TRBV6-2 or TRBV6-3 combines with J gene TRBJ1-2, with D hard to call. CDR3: CASSYGESRAYGYTF. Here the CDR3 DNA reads TGTGCCAGCAGTTACGGGGAGTCTCGGGCGTATGGCTACACCTTC.